This is a list of T cell receptor beta chains from one sample in a study of regulatory T cells in long-lasting Graves disease. TCRdb re-analysed the multiplex PCR reads in MiXCR, keeping a single row per CDR3 protein. The table records 350,000 to 500,000 distinct CDR3 sequences, around 20% of them present only once. The source material was peripheral blood mononuclear cells (PBMCs), sampled when the disease was refractory, from a patient treated with antithyroid drugs. The receptors shown here come from a female donor with Graves disease. The CDR3 runs from the conserved cysteine through the conserved F or W. D genes are given only for firm matches.

CAITEGHGYTF,TRBV10-3,TRBJ1-2,NA
CASSLLVPGNTIYF,TRBV28,TRBJ1-3,NA
CASSRLPLGNTGELFF,TRBV4-1,TRBJ2-2,NA
CSAASGVSYEQYF,TRBV29-1,TRBJ2-7,TRBD2
CASSIDHQAWGNQPQHF,TRBV19,TRBJ1-5,NA
CASSLPRGSEQYF,TRBV7-9,TRBJ2-7,NA
CASSPSGRTYNEQFF,TRBV18,TRBJ2-1,TRBD2
CASSTGQVTDTQYF,TRBV6-2/TRBV6-3,TRBJ2-3,TRBD1
CAWSRPFRGSQETQYF,TRBV30,TRBJ2-5,NA
CAIRTSGSREQYF,TRBV28,TRBJ2-7,TRBD2
CASSPLRGNQETQYF,TRBV19,TRBJ2-5,NA
CASSYQGSNTEAFF,TRBV5-1,TRBJ1-1,NA
CASSVVVNTEAFF,TRBV9,TRBJ1-1,NA
CASSQEGTGWGTEAFF,TRBV4-1,TRBJ1-1,TRBD1
CASSLQDTNTGELFF,TRBV5-1,TRBJ2-2,NA
CALGTRSSYNEQFF,TRBV2,TRBJ2-1,NA
CASSYGAGGTEAFF,TRBV6-5,TRBJ1-1,NA
CASSSTPDLNEQFF,TRBV28,TRBJ2-1,NA
CASRPGLAGPNEQFF,TRBV27,TRBJ2-1,TRBD2
CASSSGPSAGAVYEQYF,TRBV19,TRBJ2-7,TRBD2
CASSLNPRTSGSMYEQYF,TRBV12-3/TRBV12-4,TRBJ2-7,TRBD2
CASGNRASYAYEQYF,TRBV27,TRBJ2-7,NA
CATQGGDNEKLFF,TRBV27,TRBJ1-4,NA
CASSDPTVYEQYF,TRBV6-1,TRBJ2-7,NA
CAAGTTLRETQYF,TRBV28,TRBJ2-5,NA
CASSSTRTASYEQFF,TRBV18,TRBJ2-1,NA
CASSLADRGRYGYTF,TRBV28,TRBJ1-2,TRBD1
CATSTSVSTDTQYF,TRBV15,TRBJ2-3,NA
CASSLMGNNSPLHF,TRBV7-3,TRBJ1-6,NA
CASSWTGGTGELFF,TRBV5-1,TRBJ2-2,TRBD1
CASSDDRGSLEQFF,TRBV4-2,TRBJ2-1,TRBD1
CASSFNFGTYYEQYF,TRBV28,TRBJ2-7,NA
CASSMAGSTGNTIYF,TRBV12-3/TRBV12-4,TRBJ1-3,NA
CASSLRGQAFF,TRBV28,TRBJ1-1,TRBD1
CASSVASQSHEQYF,TRBV9,TRBJ2-7,NA
CSVEDFSGSYEQYF,TRBV29-1,TRBJ2-7,TRBD2
CSAPPDVAYEQYF,TRBV20-1,TRBJ2-7,NA
CASSQGQLAETQYF,TRBV4-1,TRBJ2-5,TRBD1
CALTEGNTEAFF,TRBV30,TRBJ1-1,NA
CASSEEVGELFF,TRBV2,TRBJ2-2,NA
CSAWGNSYEQYF,TRBV29-1,TRBJ2-7,NA
CSAPNTGELFF,TRBV20-1,TRBJ2-2,NA
CASSVDSNYEQYF,TRBV27,TRBJ2-7,NA
CASSLSPGINSPLHF,TRBV27,TRBJ1-6,NA
CSAGPTRGSDTEAFF,TRBV20-1,TRBJ1-1,NA
CASSRGLAGLSYEQYF,TRBV11-2,TRBJ2-7,TRBD2
CASSLARGYNQPQHF,TRBV7-6,TRBJ1-5,NA
CASSLQGSSGELFF,TRBV11-2,TRBJ2-2,NA
CASSQLQGDQPQHF,TRBV3-1,TRBJ1-5,TRBD1
CASSFEGYYGYTF,TRBV12-3/TRBV12-4,TRBJ1-2,NA
CASSFSGQPYEQYF,TRBV9,TRBJ2-7,NA
CASSWGAENTGELFF,TRBV11-2,TRBJ2-2,NA
CASSFPGQFYEQYF,TRBV28,TRBJ2-7,TRBD1
CASSEAGTSAYEQYF,TRBV6-1,TRBJ2-7,TRBD2